These T cell receptor beta chains were read from a single sample in a study of blood T cells in healthy people across ages. TCRdb re-called the 5' RACE reads through MiXCR, storing one row per CDR3 protein. The sample lists 700,000 to 950,000 distinct CDR3 sequences; 58% were seen once. The sample was blood. The receptors stem from a man younger than 45 in good health. The CDR3 runs from the conserved cysteine through the conserved F or W. A D gene is named only where the DNA matches it firmly. A clone size is listed for some rows: how often the clone was seen (once, few, many), or a class if it is expanded.

J gene: TRBJ1-6; clone size: -; D gene: TRBD1; V gene: TRBV4-1; CDR3 protein: CASSQERFGTVSSPLHF; CDR3 DNA: TGCGCCAGCAGCCAAGAAAGGTTTGGGACAGTTTCTTCACCCCTCCACTTT
J gene: TRBJ2-7; clone size: -; D gene: -; V gene: TRBV24-1; CDR3 protein: CATSGSPSYEQYF; CDR3 DNA: TGTGCCACCAGTGGGTCTCCATCCTACGAGCAGTACTTC
J gene: TRBJ2-3; clone size: -; D gene: TRBD1; V gene: TRBV10-3; CDR3 protein: CAIKGQGDDTQYF; CDR3 DNA: TGTGCCATCAAGGGACAGGGCGACGATACGCAGTATTTT
J gene: TRBJ2-3; clone size: -; D gene: -; V gene: TRBV29-1; CDR3 protein: CSVENYRTDTQYF; CDR3 DNA: TGCAGCGTTGAGAATTACCGCACAGATACGCAGTATTTT
J gene: TRBJ1-2; clone size: -; D gene: TRBD1; V gene: TRBV20-1; CDR3 protein: CSARVPGQGAFGYGYTF; CDR3 DNA: TGCAGTGCTAGGGTCCCGGGACAGGGGGCGTTTGGGTATGGCTACACCTTC
J gene: TRBJ2-7; clone size: few; D gene: TRBD1; V gene: TRBV25-1; CDR3 protein: CASSEPGGEQYF; CDR3 DNA: TGTGCCAGCAGTGAACCAGGGGGCGAGCAGTACTTC
J gene: TRBJ1-2; clone size: few; D gene: TRBD1; V gene: TRBV28; CDR3 protein: CASNRQGYGYTF; CDR3 DNA: TGTGCCAGCAACAGACAGGGCTATGGCTACACCTTC
J gene: TRBJ2-7; clone size: few; D gene: TRBD1; V gene: TRBV20-1; CDR3 protein: CSASQTGISYEQYF; CDR3 DNA: TGCAGTGCCTCCCAGACAGGGATCTCCTACGAGCAGTACTTC
J gene: TRBJ2-1; clone size: -; D gene: TRBD2; V gene: TRBV29-1; CDR3 protein: CSAYRGSSGRTHRPTPQQFF; CDR3 DNA: TGCAGCGCTTACAGGGGTTCTAGCGGGAGGACCCATCGCCCGACCCCCCAGCAGTTCTTC
J gene: TRBJ1-2; clone size: -; D gene: -; V gene: TRBV7-9; CDR3 protein: CATRGVANYGYTF; CDR3 DNA: TGTGCCACCCGGGGGGTAGCTAACTATGGCTACACCTTC
J gene: TRBJ2-2; clone size: -; D gene: -; V gene: TRBV13; CDR3 protein: CASSLHLAGELFF; CDR3 DNA: TGTGCCAGCAGCTTACACCTGGCCGGGGAGCTGTTTTTT
J gene: TRBJ1-2; clone size: -; D gene: -; V gene: TRBV20-1; CDR3 protein: CSAREVEAIYTF; CDR3 DNA: TGCAGTGCTAGAGAGGTGGAAGCGATCTACACCTTC
J gene: TRBJ1-5; clone size: -; D gene: -; V gene: TRBV4-2; CDR3 protein: CASSQGRQHNQPQHF; CDR3 DNA: TGTGCCAGCAGCCAAGGGAGACAGCACAATCAGCCCCAGCATTTT
J gene: TRBJ1-4; clone size: -; D gene: TRBD1; V gene: TRBV5-6; CDR3 protein: CASSSGQVPGEKLFF; CDR3 DNA: TGTGCCAGCAGCTCCGGACAGGTCCCTGGGGAAAAACTGTTTTTT
J gene: TRBJ2-3; clone size: -; D gene: -; V gene: TRBV6-4; CDR3 protein: CASSDGGLLTDTQYF; CDR3 DNA: TGTGCCAGCAGTGACGGTGGGTTACTCACAGATACGCAGTATTTT
J gene: TRBJ2-7; clone size: few; D gene: TRBD1; V gene: TRBV15; CDR3 protein: CATSFKAGGTYEQYF; CDR3 DNA: TGTGCCACCAGCTTTAAAGCAGGGGGCACCTACGAGCAGTACTTC
J gene: TRBJ2-3; clone size: -; D gene: TRBD2; V gene: TRBV10-2; CDR3 protein: CASMGLAGRTDTQYF; CDR3 DNA: TGCGCCAGCATGGGACTAGCGGGGCGCACAGATACGCAGTATTTT